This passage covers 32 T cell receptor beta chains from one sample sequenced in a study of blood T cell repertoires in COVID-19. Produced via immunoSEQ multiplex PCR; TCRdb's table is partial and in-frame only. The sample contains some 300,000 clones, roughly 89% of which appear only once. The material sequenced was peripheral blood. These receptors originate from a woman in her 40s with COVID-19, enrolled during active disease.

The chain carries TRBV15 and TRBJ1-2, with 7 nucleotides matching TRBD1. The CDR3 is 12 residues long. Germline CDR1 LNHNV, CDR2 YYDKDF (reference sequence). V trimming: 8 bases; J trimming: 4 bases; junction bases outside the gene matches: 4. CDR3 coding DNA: TGTGCCACCTTTCGGACAGGCTATGGCTACACCTTC. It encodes CATFRTGYGYTF.

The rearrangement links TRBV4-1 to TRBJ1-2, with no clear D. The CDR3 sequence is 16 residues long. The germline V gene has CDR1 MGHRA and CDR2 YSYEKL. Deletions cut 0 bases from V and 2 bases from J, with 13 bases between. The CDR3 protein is CASSQESKTKNYGYTF. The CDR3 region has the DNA TGCGCCAGCAGCCAAGAGTCCAAAACTAAGAACTATGGCTACACCTTC.

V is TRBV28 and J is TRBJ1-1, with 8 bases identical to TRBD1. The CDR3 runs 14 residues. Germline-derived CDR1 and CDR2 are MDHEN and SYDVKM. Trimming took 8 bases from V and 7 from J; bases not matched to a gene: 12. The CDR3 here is CASERTGRVIEAFF. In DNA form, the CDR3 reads TGTGCCAGCGAACGGACAGGGCGGGTGATTGAAGCTTTCTTT.

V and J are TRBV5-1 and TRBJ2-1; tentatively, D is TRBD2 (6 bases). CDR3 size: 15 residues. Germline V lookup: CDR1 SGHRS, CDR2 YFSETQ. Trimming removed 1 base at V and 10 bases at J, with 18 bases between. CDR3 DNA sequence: TGCGCCAGCAGCTTGTTGTTGGGGGGAAAAAACGAGCAGTTCTTC. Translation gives CASSLLLGGKNEQFF.

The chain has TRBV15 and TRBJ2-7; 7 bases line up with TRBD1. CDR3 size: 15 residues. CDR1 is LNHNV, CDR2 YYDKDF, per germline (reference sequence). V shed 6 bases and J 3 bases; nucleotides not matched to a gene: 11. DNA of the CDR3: TGTGCCACCAGTAGACCGGGACAGCCTAACTACGAGCAGTACTTC. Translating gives CATSRPGQPNYEQYF.

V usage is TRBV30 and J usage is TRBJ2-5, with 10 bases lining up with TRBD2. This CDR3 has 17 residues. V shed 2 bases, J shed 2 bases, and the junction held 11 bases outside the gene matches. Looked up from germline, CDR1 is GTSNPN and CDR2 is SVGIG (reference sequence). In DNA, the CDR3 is TGTGCCTGGAGTTTCGATGGACTAGCGGAGGGACAAGAGACCCAGTACTTC. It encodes CAWSFDGLAEGQETQYF.

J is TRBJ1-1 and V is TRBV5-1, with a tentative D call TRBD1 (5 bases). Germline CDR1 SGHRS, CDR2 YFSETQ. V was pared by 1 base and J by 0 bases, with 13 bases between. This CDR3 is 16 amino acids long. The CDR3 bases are TGCGCCAGCAGCTTGTATGCGGGGCTCATGAACACTGAAGCTTTCTTT. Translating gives CASSLYAGLMNTEAFF.

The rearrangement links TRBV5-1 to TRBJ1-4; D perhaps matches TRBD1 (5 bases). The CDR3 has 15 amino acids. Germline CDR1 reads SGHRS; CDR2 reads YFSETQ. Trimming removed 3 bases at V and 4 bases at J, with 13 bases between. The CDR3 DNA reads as TGCGCCAGCAGCTCCGACAGTGTAATTAATGAAAAACTGTTTTTT. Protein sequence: CASSSDSVINEKLFF.

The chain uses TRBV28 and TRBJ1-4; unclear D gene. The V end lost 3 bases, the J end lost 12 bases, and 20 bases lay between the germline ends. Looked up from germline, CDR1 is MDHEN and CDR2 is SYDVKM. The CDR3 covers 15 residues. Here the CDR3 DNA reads TGTGCCAGCAGTTTCTTAGCCGCCGCCCTGTCGGAACTGTTTTTT. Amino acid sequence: CASSFLAAALSELFF.

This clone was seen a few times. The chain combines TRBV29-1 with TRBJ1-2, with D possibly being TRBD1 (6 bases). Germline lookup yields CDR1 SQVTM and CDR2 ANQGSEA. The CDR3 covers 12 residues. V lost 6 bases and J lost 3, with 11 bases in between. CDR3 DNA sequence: TGCAGCGTCTCACAGGGAGACTATGGCTACACCTTC. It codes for CSVSQGDYGYTF. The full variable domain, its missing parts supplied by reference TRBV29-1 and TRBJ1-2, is SAVISQKPSRDICQRGTSLTIQCQVDSQVTMMFWYRQQPGQSLTLIATANQGSEATYESGFVIDKFPISRPNLTFSTLTVSNMSPEDSSIYLCSVSQGDYGYTFGSGTRLTVV.

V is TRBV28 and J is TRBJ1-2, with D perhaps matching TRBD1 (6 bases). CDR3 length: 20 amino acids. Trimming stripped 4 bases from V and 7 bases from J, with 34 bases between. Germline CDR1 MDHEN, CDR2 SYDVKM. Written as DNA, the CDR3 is TGTGCCAGCAGTTCTCCGTCGGGGGCCGCGCGGGGGGGTCGACTTAGTGGCTACACCTTC. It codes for CASSSPSGAARGGRLSGYTF.

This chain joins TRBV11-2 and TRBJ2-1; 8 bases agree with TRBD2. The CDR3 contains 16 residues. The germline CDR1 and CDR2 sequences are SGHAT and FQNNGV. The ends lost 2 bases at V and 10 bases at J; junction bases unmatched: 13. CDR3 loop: CASSLFGLAGLGEQFF. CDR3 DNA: TGTGCCAGCAGCTTATTCGGGCTAGCGGGTTTGGGGGAGCAGTTCTTC.

The CDR3: CASAPGGDYEQYF. CDR3 DNA: TGTGCCAGCGCTCCGGGGGGGGACTACGAGCAGTACTTC. The chain carries TRBV11-2 and TRBJ2-7, with TRBD2 matching over 8 bases. Looked up from germline, CDR1 is SGHAT and CDR2 is FQNNGV. The CDR3 sequence is 13 residues long. The V and J ends lost 8 bases and 3 bases, in that order; junction bases with no gene match: 6.

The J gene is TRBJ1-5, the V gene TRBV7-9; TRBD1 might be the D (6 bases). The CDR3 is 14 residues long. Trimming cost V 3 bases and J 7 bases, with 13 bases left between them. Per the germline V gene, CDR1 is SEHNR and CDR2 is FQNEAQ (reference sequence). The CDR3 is CASSFKGGGQPQHF. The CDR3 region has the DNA TGTGCCAGCAGCTTTAAGGGCGGGGGCCAGCCCCAGCATTTT.

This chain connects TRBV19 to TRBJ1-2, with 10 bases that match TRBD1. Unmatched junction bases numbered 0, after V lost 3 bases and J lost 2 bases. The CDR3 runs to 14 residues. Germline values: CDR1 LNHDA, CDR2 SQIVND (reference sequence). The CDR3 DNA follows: TGTGCCAGTAGTATGGGACAGGGGAACTATGGCTACACCTTC. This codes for CASSMGQGNYGYTF. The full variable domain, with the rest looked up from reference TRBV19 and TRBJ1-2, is DGGITQSPKYLFRKEGQNVTLSCEQNLNHDAMYWYRQDPGQGLRLIYYSQIVNDFQKGDIAEGYSVSREKKESFPLTVTSAQKNPTAFYLCASSMGQGNYGYTFGSGTRLTVV.

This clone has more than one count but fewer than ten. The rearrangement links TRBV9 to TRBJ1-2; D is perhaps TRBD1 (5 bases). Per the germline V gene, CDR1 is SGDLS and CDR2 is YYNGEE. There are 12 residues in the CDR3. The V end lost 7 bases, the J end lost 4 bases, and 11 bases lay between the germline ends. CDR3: CASSQGGYGYTF. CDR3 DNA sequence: TGTGCCAGCTCCCAGGGAGGCTATGGCTACACCTTC.

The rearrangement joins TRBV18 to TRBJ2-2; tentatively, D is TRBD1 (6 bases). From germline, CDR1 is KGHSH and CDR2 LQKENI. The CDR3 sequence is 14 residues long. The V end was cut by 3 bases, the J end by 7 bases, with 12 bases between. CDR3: CASSPLQGSGELFF. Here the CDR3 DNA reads TGTGCCAGCTCACCCTTGCAGGGGAGCGGGGAGCTGTTTTTT.

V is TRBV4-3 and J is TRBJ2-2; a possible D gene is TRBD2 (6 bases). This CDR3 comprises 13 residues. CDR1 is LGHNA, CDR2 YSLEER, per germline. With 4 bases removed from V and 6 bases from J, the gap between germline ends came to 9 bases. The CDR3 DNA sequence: TGCGCCAGCAGCCTGGGACTCTCCGGGGAGCTGTTTTTT. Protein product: CASSLGLSGELFF.

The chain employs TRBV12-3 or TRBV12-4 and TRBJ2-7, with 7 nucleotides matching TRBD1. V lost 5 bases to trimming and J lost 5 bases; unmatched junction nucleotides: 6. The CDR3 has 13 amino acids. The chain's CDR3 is CASSPGGWNEQYF. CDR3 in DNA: TGTGCCAGCAGTCCAGGGGGATGGAACGAGCAGTACTTC.

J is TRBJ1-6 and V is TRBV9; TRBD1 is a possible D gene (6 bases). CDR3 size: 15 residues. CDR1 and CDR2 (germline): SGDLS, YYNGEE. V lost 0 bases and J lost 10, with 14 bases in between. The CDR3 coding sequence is TGTGCCAGCAGCGTAGGATCACAGGGTGAATCACCCCTCCACTTT. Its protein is CASSVGSQGESPLHF.

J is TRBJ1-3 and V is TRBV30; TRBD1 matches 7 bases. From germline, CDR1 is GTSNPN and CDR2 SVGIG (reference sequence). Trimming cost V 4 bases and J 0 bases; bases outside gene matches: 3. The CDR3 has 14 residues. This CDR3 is CAWKGALSGNTIYF. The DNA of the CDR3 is TGTGCCTGGAAGGGGGCGCTCTCTGGAAACACCATATATTTT.

CDR3 sequence (DNA): TGTGCCAGCAGCTTAGCGTCTGGCAGGGTCTACGAGCAGTACTTC. Amino acids: CASSLASGRVYEQYF. The chain joins TRBV7-9 to TRBJ2-7; TRBD1 is a possible D gene (5 bases). Between the trimmed V and J ends, which lost 0 bases and 3 bases, there was a span of 12 bases. The CDR3 spans 15 residues. In germline, CDR1 is SEHNR, CDR2 FQNEAQ (reference sequence).

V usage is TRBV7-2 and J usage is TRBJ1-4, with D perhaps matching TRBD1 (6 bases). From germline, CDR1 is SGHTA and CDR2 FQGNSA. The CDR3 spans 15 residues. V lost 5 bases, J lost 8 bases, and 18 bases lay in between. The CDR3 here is CASSANAGVGEKLFF. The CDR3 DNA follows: TGTGCCAGCAGCGCCAACGCAGGGGTTGGCGAAAAACTGTTTTTT.

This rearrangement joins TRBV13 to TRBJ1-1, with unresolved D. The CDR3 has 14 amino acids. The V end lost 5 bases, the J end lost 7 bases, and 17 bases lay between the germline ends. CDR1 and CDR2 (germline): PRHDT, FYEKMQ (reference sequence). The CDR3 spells CASSPPPSLGEAFF. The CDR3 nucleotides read TGTGCCAGCAGCCCCCCCCCTAGTCTAGGTGAAGCTTTCTTT.

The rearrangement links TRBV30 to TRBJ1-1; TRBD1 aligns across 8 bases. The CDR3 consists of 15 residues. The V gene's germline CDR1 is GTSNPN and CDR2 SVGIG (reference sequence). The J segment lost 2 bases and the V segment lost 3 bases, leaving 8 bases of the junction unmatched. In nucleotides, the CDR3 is TGTGCCTGGAGACCTCAGGGGGCGGGAAACACTGAAGCTTTCTTT. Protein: CAWRPQGAGNTEAFF.

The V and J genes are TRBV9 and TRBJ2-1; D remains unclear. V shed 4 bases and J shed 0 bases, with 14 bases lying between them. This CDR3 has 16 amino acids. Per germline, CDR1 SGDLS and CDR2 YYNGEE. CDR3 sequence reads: CASSLRRLSSYNEQFF. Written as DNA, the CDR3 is TGTGCCAGCAGCCTACGGCGACTTTCCTCCTACAATGAGCAGTTCTTC.

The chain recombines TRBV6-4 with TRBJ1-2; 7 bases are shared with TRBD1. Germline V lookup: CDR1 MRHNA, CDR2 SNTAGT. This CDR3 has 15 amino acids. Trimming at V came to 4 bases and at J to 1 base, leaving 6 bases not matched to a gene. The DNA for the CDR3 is TGTGCCAGCAGTGCAACCGGGACAGTTAACTATGGCTACACCTTC. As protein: CASSATGTVNYGYTF.

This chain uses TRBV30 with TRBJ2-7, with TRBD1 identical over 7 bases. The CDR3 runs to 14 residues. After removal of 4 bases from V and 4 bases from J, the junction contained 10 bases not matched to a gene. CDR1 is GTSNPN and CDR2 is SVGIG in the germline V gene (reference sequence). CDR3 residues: CAWTQGDLSYEQYF. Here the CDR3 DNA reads TGTGCCTGGACCCAGGGGGATTTAAGTTACGAGCAGTACTTC. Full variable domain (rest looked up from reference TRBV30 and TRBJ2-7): SQTIHQWPATLVQPVGSPLSLECTVEGTSNPNLYWYRQAAGRGLQLLFYSVGIGQISSEVPQNLSASRPQDRQFILSSKKLLLSDSGFYLCAWTQGDLSYEQYFGPGTRLTVT.

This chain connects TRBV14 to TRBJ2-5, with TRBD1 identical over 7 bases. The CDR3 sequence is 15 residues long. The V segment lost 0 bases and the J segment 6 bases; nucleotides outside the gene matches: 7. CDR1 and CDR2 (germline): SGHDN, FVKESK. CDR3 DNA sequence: TGTGCCAGCAGCCAAGAGGGTGACAGGGTAAAGACCCAGTACTTC. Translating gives CASSQEGDRVKTQYF.

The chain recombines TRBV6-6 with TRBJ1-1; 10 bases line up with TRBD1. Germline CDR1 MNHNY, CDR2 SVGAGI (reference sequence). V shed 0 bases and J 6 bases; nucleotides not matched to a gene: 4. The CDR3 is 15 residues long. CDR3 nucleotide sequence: TGTGCCAGCAGTTACTCAACCGGGACAGGGGCTGAAGCTTTCTTT. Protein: CASSYSTGTGAEAFF.

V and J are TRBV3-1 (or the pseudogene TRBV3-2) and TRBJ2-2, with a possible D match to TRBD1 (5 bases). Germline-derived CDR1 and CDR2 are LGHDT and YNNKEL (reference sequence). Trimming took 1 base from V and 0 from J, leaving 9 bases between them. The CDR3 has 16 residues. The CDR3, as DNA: TGTGCCAGCAGCCAAGGACAGCGAGCGAACACCGGGGAGCTGTTTTTT. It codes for CASSQGQRANTGELFF.

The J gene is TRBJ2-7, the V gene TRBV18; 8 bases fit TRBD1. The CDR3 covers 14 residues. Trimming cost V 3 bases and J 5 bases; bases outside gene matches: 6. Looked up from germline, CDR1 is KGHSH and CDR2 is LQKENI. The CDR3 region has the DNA TGTGCCAGCTCACCTAGGCAGGGGGCCGACGAGCAGTACTTC. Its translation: CASSPRQGADEQYF.